This passage covers 25 T cell receptor beta chains from one sample sequenced in a study of human T cells and chemical hapten exposure. Time point indicated: pre-sensitization, week 0. Stated treatment: therapeutic diphenylcyclopropenone sensitization with weekly scalp DPC. Sequencing started from total RNA isolated from unfractionated whole blood. MiXCR, run by TCRdb on the RACE reads, gives a single entry per CDR3 protein. The table lists tens of thousands of distinct CDR3 sequences, less than 15% of them singletons. Sequenced here: whole blood, sampled in connection with sensitization to the hapten diphenylcyclopropenone (DPC). The receptor set was obtained from a woman in her forties with alopecia areata. Some clones in this sample may be carry-over from other donors' samples.

A word on this clonotype: Compared with germline, one end of the junction differs, possibly owing to a read error. The rearrangement joins TRBV28 to TRBJ2-4; tentative D call: TRBD2 (6 bases). The CDR3 loop spans 12 amino acids. Germline CDR1 reads MDHEN; CDR2 reads SYDVKM. CDR3 amino acids: CASSVEAGSRNF. As DNA, the CDR3 is TGTGCCAGCAGCGTCGAGGCCGGGAGCAGGAACTTC.

The chain employs TRBV29-1 and TRBJ1-2, with D hard to call. The V end was cut by 0 bases, the J end by 8 bases, with 22 bases between. Germline-derived CDR1 and CDR2 are SQVTM and ANQGSEA. There are 16 residues in the CDR3. CDR3 in amino acids: CSVEELEQPTGIGYTF. The CDR3 region has the DNA TGCAGCGTTGAAGAATTAGAACAGCCCACCGGTATCGGCTACACCTTC.

The chain has TRBV7-8 and TRBJ2-6; D possibly corresponds to TRBD1 (6 bases). Germline-derived CDR1 and CDR2 are SGHVS and FQNEAQ. Trimming left V 5 bases short and J 12 bases short, with 17 bases between. The CDR3 totals 14 residues. CDR3 amino acids: CASSLSQTGPVLTF. The CDR3 nucleotides are TGTGCCAGCAGCCTTTCCCAGACAGGCCCCGTCCTGACTTTC.

This clonotype was found a few times. The chain employs TRBV7-2 and TRBJ1-4, with unresolved D. The germline CDR1 and CDR2 sequences are SGHTA and FQGNSA. The CDR3 is 12 residues long. V lost 3 bases to trimming and J lost 15 bases, with 14 bases between them. The CDR3, as DNA: TGTGCCAGCAGCTTCAAAAACCGGCCAATGTTTTTT. This codes for CASSFKNRPMFF.

This clonotype was seen a handful of times. This chain connects TRBV29-1 to TRBJ2-2, with TRBD1 identical over 7 bases. This CDR3 region has 13 residues. The germline gives CDR1 SQVTM, CDR2 ANQGSEA. V lost 5 bases, J lost 7 bases, and 7 bases stayed unmatched. The CDR3 nucleotides read TGCAGCGTTATAGGGACAGCAGGCGGGGAGCTGTTTTTT. It translates to CSVIGTAGGELFF.

This clonotype was detected ten times or more. The chain employs TRBV7-7 and TRBJ2-5; TRBD2 matches 10 bases. CDR1 SSHAT and CDR2 FNYEAQ come from the germline V gene (reference sequence). The CDR3 has 16 residues. Trimming removed 5 bases from V and 5 bases from J; junction bases left unmatched: 11. The CDR3 coding sequence is TGTGCCAGCAGCCCAAGCGGGACTAGCGTGGGGGAGACCCAGTACTTC. The encoded protein is CASSPSGTSVGETQYF.

The chain employs TRBV28 and TRBJ2-3; 9 positions agree with TRBD2. Germline V lookup: CDR1 MDHEN, CDR2 SYDVKM. This CDR3 has 15 residues. The trim removed 10 bases at V and 2 bases at J, leaving 10 bases unmatched. The CDR3 loop is CATAGQRGVTDTQYF. The CDR3 DNA reads TGTGCCACCGCCGGCCAGCGGGGGGTCACAGATACGCAGTATTTT.

In this sample, this clonotype turned up many times. The chain employs TRBV12-3 or TRBV12-4 and TRBJ2-1; 7 bases match TRBD2. J gave up 4 bases and V 0 bases, and 6 bases lay outside the gene matches. The CDR3 totals 16 residues. In DNA form, the CDR3 reads TGTGCCAGCAGTTTAGCGAGTCTAGCGGTGTACAATGAGCAGTTCTTC. Residues: CASSLASLAVYNEQFF.

The chain recombines TRBV28 with TRBJ2-6; 8 bases match TRBD1. With 8 bases clipped from V and 0 bases from J, the junction kept 0 bases outside the gene matches. This CDR3 spans 14 amino acids. Germline-derived CDR1 and CDR2 are MDHEN and SYDVKM. Here the CDR3 DNA reads TGTGCCAGCGACAGGGGCTCTGGGGCCAACGTCCTGACTTTC. Translation gives CASDRGSGANVLTF.

This clonotype appeared a few times. The chain is built from TRBV12-3 or TRBV12-4 and TRBJ2-2; 9 nucleotides agree with TRBD2. CDR3 length: 15 residues. With V trimmed by 5 bases and J by 4 bases, 5 bases remained unmatched. The CDR3 bases are TGTGCCAGCAGTAGCGGGAGGAGGCTCACCGGGGAGCTGTTTTTT. This gives the protein CASSSGRRLTGELFF.

The rearrangement links TRBV12-3 or TRBV12-4 to TRBJ2-7, with TRBD2 identical over 7 bases. V dropped 3 bases and J dropped 2; count of bases not matched to a gene: 10. The CDR3 runs to 16 residues. The CDR3 loop reads CASSFGGGPAAYEQYF. The DNA for the CDR3 is TGTGCCAGCAGTTTTGGGGGAGGGCCCGCAGCCTACGAGCAGTACTTC.

This clonotype is medium-sized. This chain joins TRBV28 and TRBJ1-1; D gene ambiguous. The CDR3 contains 16 residues. Trimming removed 5 bases at V and 0 bases at J, with 16 bases between. Germline V gene lookup returns CDR1 MDHEN and CDR2 SYDVKM. The CDR3 DNA reads TGTGCCAGCAGTGAGGTGGAGGTTAGTATGAACACTGAAGCTTTCTTT. Translated: CASSEVEVSMNTEAFF.

At least ten counts were recorded for this clonotype. The CDR3 DNA reads TGCAGCGTCGGGGGTGCAGGGCCCAATGGCTACACCTTC. It yields the protein CSVGGAGPNGYTF. The genes are TRBV29-1 and TRBJ1-2; possibly TRBD1 for D (5 bases). Trimming removed 6 bases from V and 6 bases from J, with 17 bases in between. Germline CDR1 reads SQVTM; CDR2 reads ANQGSEA. CDR3 length: 13 amino acids.

The J gene is TRBJ1-5, the V gene TRBV28; weak D call: TRBD1 (6 bases). V lost 6 bases to trimming and J lost 3 bases, with 12 bases between them. This CDR3 region has 14 residues. CDR1 and CDR2 from the germline V gene are MDHEN and SYDVKM. DNA of the CDR3: TGTGCCAGCAGCTTGGACAGCTACAATCAGCCCCAGCATTTT. It yields the protein CASSLDSYNQPQHF.

This clonotype came up many times. The rearrangement links TRBV28 to TRBJ1-5; D unresolved. CDR3 length: 13 residues. Trimming shortened V by 5 bases and J by 8 bases, and 13 bases separated the two germline ends. Per germline, CDR1 MDHEN and CDR2 SYDVKM. In nucleotides, the CDR3 is TGTGCCAGCAGTACGGGGAACGGGGAGCCCCAGCATTTT. This sequence encodes CASSTGNGEPQHF.

This chain connects TRBV28 to TRBJ2-1, with 10 positions matching TRBD2. There are 18 residues in the CDR3. Germline V gene sequence: CDR1 MDHEN, CDR2 SYDVKM. The V and J ends lost 5 bases and 4 bases, in that order; junction bases with no gene match: 14. DNA of the CDR3: TGTGCCAGCAGTATGCGTTCACTAGCGGGACTTGATTACAATGAGCAGTTCTTC. The encoded protein is CASSMRSLAGLDYNEQFF.

The table lists this clonotype with many counts. The rearrangement links TRBV3-1 to TRBJ2-5; 8 bases are shared with TRBD1. The CDR3 is 16 residues long. The germline gives CDR1 LGHDT, CDR2 YNNKEL (reference sequence). V shed 4 bases, J shed 2 bases, and the junction held 9 bases outside the gene matches. CDR3 protein: CASSPWTGQKQETQYF. CDR3 nucleotides: TGTGCCAGCAGCCCTTGGACAGGGCAGAAACAAGAGACCCAGTACTTC.

V is TRBV4-2 and J is TRBJ2-5; no firm D call. Germline lookup yields CDR1 LGHNA and CDR2 YNFKEQ. This CDR3 is 14 amino acids long. Trimming shortened V by 0 bases and J by 1 base, and 6 bases separated the two germline ends. The CDR3 DNA sequence: TGTGCCAGCAGCCAAGAGTCCCGCCAAGAGACCCAGTACTTC. Its translation is CASSQESRQETQYF.

This clonotype was seen many times. This rearrangement joins TRBV3-1 to TRBJ2-7; 10 nucleotides match TRBD1. This CDR3 comprises 15 residues. Germline CDR1 reads LGHDT; CDR2 reads YNNKEL (reference sequence). Trimming cost V 1 base and J 6 bases; bases outside gene matches: 6. CDR3: CASSQGYGTGAEQYF. The CDR3 DNA sequence: TGTGCCAGCAGCCAAGGGTACGGGACAGGGGCCGAGCAGTACTTC.

At least ten counts were recorded for this clonotype. The rearrangement joins TRBV9 to TRBJ1-1, with unresolved D. V was cut by 0 bases and J by 1 base, with 7 bases left in between. Germline CDR1 SGDLS, CDR2 YYNGEE. This CDR3 contains 14 residues. CDR3 region: CASSVAQANTEAFF. The CDR3 nucleotides are TGTGCCAGCAGCGTAGCTCAGGCGAACACTGAAGCTTTCTTT.

The rearrangement links TRBV5-1 to TRBJ2-7, with no clear D. The CDR3 consists of 14 residues. Germline V gene lookup returns CDR1 SGHRS and CDR2 YFSETQ. Trimming took off 6 bases at V and 0 bases at J, with 13 bases between the two ends. The CDR3 is CASTMQYPSYEQYF. In DNA form, the CDR3 reads TGCGCCAGCACCATGCAGTACCCCTCCTACGAGCAGTACTTC. Full variable domain (outside the CDR3, taken from reference TRBV5-1 and TRBJ2-7): KAGVTQTPRYLIKTRGQQVTLSCSPISGHRSVSWYQQTPGQGLQFLFEYFSETQRNKGNFPGRFSGRQFSNSRSEMNVSTLELGDSALYLCASTMQYPSYEQYFGPGTRLTVT.

The chain links TRBV7-9 to TRBJ2-2, with D possibly matching TRBD2 (6 bases). This CDR3 region has 19 residues. CDR1 is SEHNR and CDR2 is FQNEAQ in the germline V gene (reference sequence). Trimming cost V 2 bases and J 0 bases, with 19 bases left between them. CDR3 region: CASSLLVYIGGANTGELFF. The CDR3 nucleotides are TGTGCCAGCAGCTTACTGGTTTATATCGGCGGGGCGAACACCGGGGAGCTGTTTTTT.

This clonotype came up many times. The rearrangement links TRBV14 to TRBJ1-2, with 9 bases identical to TRBD1. J was trimmed by 4 bases and V by 2 bases; bases with no gene match: 2. Germline CDR1 reads SGHDN; CDR2 reads FVKESK. This CDR3 contains 14 residues. CDR3: CASSQTTGGYGYTF. CDR3 coding DNA: TGTGCCAGCAGCCAAACGACAGGGGGCTATGGCTACACCTTC.

This clonotype was detected once. The chain has TRBV28 and TRBJ1-5, with TRBD1 as a possible D gene (5 bases). The ends were cut back, 6 bases at V and 9 bases at J, with 21 bases in the middle. CDR3 length equals 15 residues. Germline CDR1 and CDR2: MDHEN and SYDVKM. The CDR3 is CASRPETASVWPQHF. The CDR3 region has the DNA TGTGCCAGCAGACCGGAGACAGCCTCAGTTTGGCCCCAGCATTTT.

The chain employs TRBV29-1 and TRBJ2-3; D assignment may be TRBD1 or TRBD2 (5 bases each). The CDR3 has 13 amino acids. Germline CDR1 and CDR2: SQVTM and ANQGSEA. Between the trimmed V and J ends, which lost 8 bases and 2 bases, there was a span of 14 bases. CDR3 bases: TGCAGCTCTTTGGGGGTAGACACAGATACGCAGTATTTT. As protein: CSSLGVDTDTQYF.